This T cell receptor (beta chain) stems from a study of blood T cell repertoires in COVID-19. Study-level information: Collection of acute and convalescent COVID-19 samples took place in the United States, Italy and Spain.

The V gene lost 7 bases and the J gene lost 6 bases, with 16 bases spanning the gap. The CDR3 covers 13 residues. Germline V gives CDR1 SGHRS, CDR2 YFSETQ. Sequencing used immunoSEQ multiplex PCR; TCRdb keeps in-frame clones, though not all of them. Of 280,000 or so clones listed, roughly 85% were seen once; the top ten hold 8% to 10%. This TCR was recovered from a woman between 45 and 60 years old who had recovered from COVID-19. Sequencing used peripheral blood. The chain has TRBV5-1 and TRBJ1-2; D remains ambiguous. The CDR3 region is CASAFEGADGYTF. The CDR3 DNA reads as TGCGCCAGCGCATTTGAAGGAGCGGATGGCTACACCTTC.